A selection of T cell receptor beta chains follows, all from one sample in a study of CD8+CD57+ T cells in acquired aplastic anemia. Via MiXCR, TCRdb re-called the reads, giving one row per CDR3 protein. The sample includes about 180,000 distinct CDR3 sequences, around 63% of them seen just once. The sample was sorted CD4+, CD8+, or CD8+CD57+ T cells (not recorded which) from PBMCs. These receptors came from a human donor with aplastic anemia. The CDR3 runs from the conserved cysteine through the conserved F or W. The D gene is left open where the match is weak. Clone size appears in some rows only: once, few, many, or a class for an expanded clone.

TRBD1	TRBJ2-7	NA	TRBV5-1	TGCGCCAGCAGCTCGGGACAGACAACTCGCGAGCAGTACTTC	CASSSGQTTREQYF
NA	TRBJ2-5	NA	TRBV24-1	TGTGCCACCAGCCCCGGACAGCTTCAAGAGACCCAGTACTTC	CATSPGQLQETQYF
NA	TRBJ1-2	many	TRBV10-3	TGTGCCATCGAAGGGGACGGCTATGGCTACACCTTC	CAIEGDGYGYTF
NA	TRBJ2-2	NA	TRBV29-1	TGCAGCGTTGAGGGCAGGACGAACACCGGGGAGCTGTTTTTT	CSVEGRTNTGELFF
NA	TRBJ1-4	NA	TRBV7-9	TGTGCCAGCAGCCTAGACCGAGGGTCCGAAAAACTGTTTTTT	CASSLDRGSEKLFF
NA	TRBJ1-4	few	TRBV5-8	TGTGCCAGCAGCTTGGGTAATGAAAAACTGTTTTTT	CASSLGNEKLFF
NA	TRBJ2-5	many	TRBV9	TGTGCCAGCAGCGTAGGACCGGGAGAGACCCAGTACTTC	CASSVGPGETQYF
TRBD1	TRBJ1-2	NA	TRBV20-1	TGCAGTGCTAGGCTAGCGGGGGACAGGGGGTTATACGGTGGCTACACCTTC	CSARLAGDRGLYGGYTF
NA	TRBJ2-1	NA	TRBV15	TGTGCCGCCGCTTGGGGGGAAAGCTCCTACAATGAGCAGTTCTTC	CAAAWGESSYNEQFF
NA	TRBJ2-2	NA	TRBV12-3/TRBV12-4	TGTGCCAGCAGCACCCGCGCCCTGAACACCGGGGAGCTGTTTTTT	CASSTRALNTGELFF
NA	TRBJ2-3	NA	TRBV11-3	TGTGCCAGCAGCCTAGGACAGATGGGGGCGGCGCAGTATTTT	CASSLGQMGAAQYF
TRBD1	TRBJ1-2	NA	TRBV12-3/TRBV12-4	TGTGCCAGCAGCTCACGAGGGGGCCGGGACTATGGCTACACCTTC	CASSSRGGRDYGYTF
NA	TRBJ1-1	many	TRBV5-4	TGTGCCAGCAGCTTCTATGGGGGGGCGACTGAAGCTTTCTTT	CASSFYGGATEAFF
NA	TRBJ1-5	many	TRBV20-1	TGCAGTGCTAGAGACGACAGTCGCAATCAGCCCCAGCATTTT	CSARDDSRNQPQHF
NA	TRBJ2-7	NA	TRBV20-1	TGCAGTGCTAGAGCTGGGAACAACAACGAGCAGTACTTC	CSARAGNNNEQYF
TRBD1	TRBJ1-1	many	TRBV4-1	TGCGCCAGCAGCCCATACAGGGGGAACACTGAAGCTTTCTTT	CASSPYRGNTEAFF
TRBD1	TRBJ2-7	NA	TRBV29-1	TGCAGCATCGAGGGACAGAACTACGAGCAGTACTTC	CSIEGQNYEQYF
NA	TRBJ2-7	NA	TRBV6-6	TGTGCCAGCAGCCCCAACAGCGGAACCTACGAGCAGTACTTC	CASSPNSGTYEQYF
NA	TRBJ2-7	NA	TRBV10-2	TGCGCCAGCAGTGAGAATACAGGAAAGGTTGGGTACGAGCAGTACTTC	CASSENTGKVGYEQYF
TRBD2	TRBJ2-7	NA	TRBV7-2	TGTGCCAGCAGCTTTGCGGGGGTGCACTCCTACGAGCAGTACTTC	CASSFAGVHSYEQYF
NA	TRBJ2-3	NA	TRBV5-4	TGTGCCAGCAGCACCCAGGGCGCAGATACGCAGTATTTT	CASSTQGADTQYF
TRBD1	TRBJ2-1	many	TRBV12-3/TRBV12-4	TGTGCCAGCGGACAGGGGCCAGATGAGCAGTTCTTC	CASGQGPDEQFF
TRBD2	TRBJ2-1	NA	TRBV2	TGTGCCAGAGGGACTAGCGGGACCTACAATGAGCAGTTCTTC	CARGTSGTYNEQFF
NA	TRBJ1-5	NA	TRBV2	TGTGCCAGCAGTGAGTCGTCATCTAGCAATCAGCCCCAGCATTTT	CASSESSSSNQPQHF
TRBD1	TRBJ2-7	few	TRBV6-5	TGTGCCAGCAGACCCGGACAGGGAGGTTACGAGCAGTACTTC	CASRPGQGGYEQYF
NA	TRBJ2-1	NA	TRBV4-2	TGTGCCAGCGGCCAAGATATCGCGAGTGAGCAGTTCTTC	CASGQDIASEQFF
NA	TRBJ2-5	once	TRBV5-4	TGTGCCAGCAGTTCTAGACTGACGGAGACCCAGTACTTC	CASSSRLTETQYF
NA	TRBJ2-7	NA	TRBV11-3	TGTGCCAGCAGCCAAGCTACACGGGATGAGCAGTACTTC	CASSQATRDEQYF
NA	TRBJ1-5	NA	TRBV19	TGTGCCAGTAGTGGTGACAGTCGTTACAGCAATCAGCCCCAGCATTTT	CASSGDSRYSNQPQHF
TRBD1	TRBJ2-5	NA	TRBV9	TGTGCCAGCAGCCCAGATGGGGACAGGGGGAGAGAGACCCAGTACTTC	CASSPDGDRGRETQYF
NA	TRBJ2-1	once	TRBV9	TGTGCCAGCAGCGTAGTGGGTGGGGCGTCAGATGAGCAGTTCTTC	CASSVVGGASDEQFF
NA	TRBJ1-6	once	TRBV25-1	TGTGCCAGCAGTGAACATATGGCGTCAGTGGGAGCACCCCTCCACTTT	CASSEHMASVGAPLHF
NA	TRBJ1-3	many	TRBV25-1	TGTGCCAGCAGTGATTGGAGCTCTGGAAACACCATATATTTT	CASSDWSSGNTIYF
NA	TRBJ2-2	NA	TRBV7-3	TGTGCCAGCAGCTTAAGGGCTTCTGGGGAGCTGTTTTTT	CASSLRASGELFF
TRBD1	TRBJ2-2	NA	TRBV19	TGTGCCAGTCACACGCTGGGACAGGGGACCACCGGGGAGCTGTTTTTT	CASHTLGQGTTGELFF
NA	TRBJ1-5	NA	TRBV19	TGTGCCAGTAGTATGTGGGGCGGGGGCAATCAGCCCCAGCATTTT	CASSMWGGGNQPQHF
TRBD1	TRBJ2-7	NA	TRBV25-1	TGTGCCAGCAGTGGGGGGAACAGGGGTGGGTACGAGCAGTACTTC	CASSGGNRGGYEQYF
NA	TRBJ2-5	NA	TRBV9	TGTGCCAGCAGTGACCGTGGTCCGGATTTCCTATCCCCGACCCAGTACTTC	CASSDRGPDFLSPTQYF
NA	TRBJ2-7	few	TRBV19	TGTGCCAGTAGTATGACAGGTACCCCCTACGAGCAGTACTTC	CASSMTGTPYEQYF
TRBD1	TRBJ2-5	NA	TRBV2	TGTGCCAGCGAGGACAGGGGGTACCCCTTTCAGTACTTC	CASEDRGYPFQYF
NA	TRBJ2-1	NA	TRBV10-3	TGTGCCATCAGTGAGGGCAGGGTCTACAATGAGCAGTTCTTC	CAISEGRVYNEQFF
TRBD2	TRBJ2-7	NA	TRBV6-5	TGTGCCAGCAGGAGAGAGTCTAGCGGGGGGTACGCCTACGAGCAGTACTTC	CASRRESSGGYAYEQYF
NA	TRBJ1-1	NA	TRBV19	TGTGCCAGTAGTACTGCCGGGTTCACTGAAGCTTTCTTT	CASSTAGFTEAFF
NA	TRBJ1-1	many	TRBV4-1	TGCGCCAGCAGCCAAGATGTGGGTGGGAGCACTGAAGCTTTCTTT	CASSQDVGGSTEAFF
NA	TRBJ2-7	NA	TRBV25-1	TGTGCCAGCAGTGAATCGGTCGCCGGGACGAACTACGAGCAGTACTTC	CASSESVAGTNYEQYF
NA	TRBJ1-6	NA	TRBV12-3/TRBV12-4	TGTGCCAGCAGCTTGGGGGATAATTCACCCCTCCACTTT	CASSLGDNSPLHF
TRBD1	TRBJ1-1	NA	TRBV9	TGTGCCAGCAGCGGGTTACAGGGGGCTAGCACTGAAGCTTTCTTT	CASSGLQGASTEAFF
NA	TRBJ2-7	NA	TRBV6-6	TGTGCCAGCAGTTACCCCGGGGGTTACGAGCAGTACTTC	CASSYPGGYEQYF
NA	TRBJ1-6	once	TRBV9	TGTGCCAGCAGCCCCAGGGAAGGTTCACCCCTCCACTTT	CASSPREGSPLHF
NA	TRBJ2-6	NA	TRBV20-1	TGCAGTGCTAGAGACAGTAACTCTGGGGCCAACGTCCTGACTTTC	CSARDSNSGANVLTF
TRBD1	TRBJ1-1	NA	TRBV29-1	TGCAGCGTAGGGGACAGGCTAAATTTTCGTGGGCACACTGAAGCTTTCTTT	CSVGDRLNFRGHTEAFF
NA	TRBJ2-1	NA	TRBV2	TGTGCCAGCAGTACGGCGGACTCGAGCTACAGTGAGCAGTTCTTC	CASSTADSSYSEQFF
NA	TRBJ2-3	once	TRBV20-1	TGCAGTGCTAGCACTAGCTTAGATACGCAGTATTTT	CSASTSLDTQYF
NA	TRBJ2-1	NA	TRBV24-1	TGTGCCACCAGTGGGCCTACCGGGAATGAGCAGTTCTTC	CATSGPTGNEQFF